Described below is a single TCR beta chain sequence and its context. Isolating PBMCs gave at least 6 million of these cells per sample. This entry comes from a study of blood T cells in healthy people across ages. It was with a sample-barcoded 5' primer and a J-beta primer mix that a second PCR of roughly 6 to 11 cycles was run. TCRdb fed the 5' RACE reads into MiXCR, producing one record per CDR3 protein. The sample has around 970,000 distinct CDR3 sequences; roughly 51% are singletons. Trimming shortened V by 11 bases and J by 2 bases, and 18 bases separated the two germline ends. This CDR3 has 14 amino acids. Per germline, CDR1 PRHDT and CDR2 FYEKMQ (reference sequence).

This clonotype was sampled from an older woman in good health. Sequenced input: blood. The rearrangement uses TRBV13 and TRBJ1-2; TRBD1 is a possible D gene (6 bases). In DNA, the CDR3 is TGTGCCCGCCAACAGGGACGGTTCAACTATGGCTACACCTTC. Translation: CARQQGRFNYGYTF.